This passage covers 6 T cell receptor beta chains from one sample sequenced in a study of shared clonotypes between healthy human individuals. Libraries were prepared by immunoSEQ multiplex PCR; TCRdb keeps only in-frame clonotypes and omits some of them. Found here are 1,500,000 or so clones, more than 95% of them singletons; the top ten hold 1.2%. Material for sequencing was naive CD4+ T cells sorted from blood. The subset was: CD45RA+ positively selected. The receptors derive from a man younger than 45 in good health.

Notes on this clone: Other DNA sequences in the same sample also yield this CDR3. J is TRBJ2-3 and V is TRBV9; D gene uncertain. Germline assignment: CDR1 SGDLS and CDR2 YYNGEE. V lost 0 bases and J 6 bases, leaving 2 bases between the germline ends. This CDR3 has 11 amino acids. Here the CDR3 reads CASSVADTQYF. In nucleotides, the CDR3 is TGTGCCAGCAGCGTAGCGGATACGCAGTATTTT.

This clone showed up just once. The chain combines TRBV5-4 with TRBJ2-3, with D possibly matching TRBD1 (5 bases). Trimming shortened V by 1 base and J by 0 bases, and 9 bases separated the two germline ends. The CDR3 extends over 15 amino acids. CDR1 SGHNT and CDR2 YYREEE come from the germline V gene (reference sequence). The CDR3 nucleotides are TGTGCCAGCAGCTTGCAGGGCAGAAGCACAGATACGCAGTATTTT. Amino acids: CASSLQGRSTDTQYF.

The chain carries TRBV2 and TRBJ2-5; TRBD1 agrees at 9 bases. J gave up 5 bases and V 7 bases, and 11 bases lay outside the gene matches. The CDR3 spans 15 residues. CDR1 and CDR2 (germline): SNHLY, FYNNEI. As DNA, the CDR3 is TGTGCCAGCAAGCCGGGACAGGGCTTTCGGGAGACCCAGTACTTC. As protein: CASKPGQGFRETQYF.

The chain carries TRBV6-1 and TRBJ2-7; no definite D call. V dropped 4 bases and J dropped 2 bases, with 15 bases sitting between them. CDR1 and CDR2 (germline): MNHNS, SASEGT. The CDR3 spans 15 residues. The CDR3 loop reads CASSAVPDGTYEQYF. Written as DNA, the CDR3 is TGTGCCAGCAGTGCTGTCCCCGACGGAACCTACGAGCAGTACTTC.

In its sample, this clone was seen once. The chain combines TRBV5-4 with TRBJ2-3, with D possibly matching TRBD2 (5 bases). V lost 4 bases and J 4 bases, leaving 10 bases between the germline ends. The CDR3 covers 13 residues. CDR1 and CDR2 from the germline V gene are SGHNT and YYREEE (reference sequence). The CDR3: CASSPIGADTQYF. CDR3 DNA sequence: TGTGCCAGCAGCCCCATCGGGGCAGATACGCAGTATTTT.

V and J are TRBV18 and TRBJ2-7; 14 bases fit TRBD2. The CDR3 contains 18 residues. Trimming cost V 1 base and J 6 bases; bases outside gene matches: 11. CDR1 KGHSH and CDR2 LQKENI come from the germline V gene. The CDR3 region is CASSPRGLAGVQRSEQYF. In DNA form, the CDR3 reads TGTGCCAGCTCACCACGGGGACTAGCGGGAGTCCAGCGGAGCGAGCAGTACTTC.